Presented here are 17 T cell receptor beta chains from one specimen sequenced in a study of T cells in Graves' hyperthyroidism and ophthalmopathy. Authors of the study amplified TCR beta CDR3 regions from RNA transcripts. TCR CDR3 regions were first amplified by RT-PCR with HTBI primers. TCRdb passed the multiplex PCR reads through MiXCR, listing each CDR3 protein once. This table holds about 420,000 distinct CDR3 sequences, approximately 14% found once. Sequencing was carried out using blood. The receptor source for this set is a woman under 30 with Graves' hyperthyroidism.

The table lists this clonotype with many counts. The CDR3 reads CASGEGAHSPLHF. CDR3 nucleotide sequence: TGTGCCAGCGGGGAGGGGGCCCACTCACCCCTCCACTTT. The chain carries TRBV3-1 and TRBJ1-6; 7 bases map to TRBD1. Germline-derived CDR1 and CDR2 are LGHDT and YNNKEL (reference sequence). CDR3 length equals 13 residues. Trimming removed 8 bases from V and 10 bases from J; junction bases left unmatched: 8.

The chain carries TRBV6-2 or TRBV6-3 and TRBJ2-1, with 9 bases matching TRBD1. Germline V CDR1 and CDR2: MNHEY, SVGEGT. The CDR3 sequence is 16 residues long. V dropped 2 bases and J dropped 0; count of bases not matched to a gene: 2. CDR3 sequence (DNA): TGTGCCAGCAGTTACGGGACAGGGAGCTCCTACAATGAGCAGTTCTTC. Amino acid sequence: CASSYGTGSSYNEQFF.

This clonotype was detected many times. V and J are TRBV19 and TRBJ1-2; D is unresolved. This CDR3 is built from 15 residues. Trimming removed 3 bases at V and 5 bases at J, with 16 bases between. CDR1 is LNHDA and CDR2 is SQIVND in the germline V gene (reference sequence). In DNA form, the CDR3 reads TGTGCCAGTAGTATTGAACGCGAAAAGTCTTATGGCTACACCTTC. Translated: CASSIEREKSYGYTF.

This clonotype was observed at least ten times. The chain uses TRBV5-1 and TRBJ2-1; D tentatively reads TRBD1 or TRBD2 (5 bases each). This CDR3 is 15 amino acids long. The germline gives CDR1 SGHRS, CDR2 YFSETQ. Trimming took off 2 bases at V and 12 bases at J, with 21 bases between the two ends. The DNA of the CDR3 is TGCGCCAGCAGCTTCCACGGGGCGGCCACAAAGGGGCAGTTCTTC. Protein sequence: CASSFHGAATKGQFF.

The chain joins TRBV19 to TRBJ1-5; 7 bases are a match to TRBD1. The CDR3 extends over 16 amino acids. After removal of 7 bases from V and 0 bases from J, the junction contained 9 bases not matched to a gene. Germline assignment: CDR1 LNHDA and CDR2 SQIVND (reference sequence). In nucleotides, the CDR3 is TGTGCCAGTACCCGCCGGGACAGACTTAGCAATCAGCCCCAGCATTTT. Its protein is CASTRRDRLSNQPQHF.

This clonotype was recorded many times. The chain uses TRBV2 and TRBJ1-5; D is ambiguous. V was cut by 8 bases and J by 2 bases, with 16 bases left in between. The CDR3 totals 15 residues. The germline CDR1 and CDR2 sequences are SNHLY and FYNNEI. The CDR3 DNA is TGTGCCAGCCGCAGCGCGGGTTCCGGCAATCAGCCCCAGCATTTT. Encoded protein: CASRSAGSGNQPQHF. Supplemented by reference TRBV2 and TRBJ1-5, the full variable domain reads EPEVTQTPSHQVTQMGQEVILRCVPISNHLYFYWYRQILGQKVEFLVSFYNNEISEKSEIFDDQFSVERPDGSNFTLKIRSTKLEDSAMYFCASRSAGSGNQPQHFGDGTRLSIL.

This clonotype was recorded many times. The rearrangement links TRBV28 to TRBJ2-1; D unresolved. Trimming shortened V by 3 bases and J by 7 bases, and 10 bases separated the two germline ends. CDR3 size: 13 residues. CDR1 and CDR2 (germline): MDHEN, SYDVKM. CDR3 loop: CASSFPQINEQFF. DNA for the CDR3: TGTGCCAGCAGTTTCCCACAGATTAATGAGCAGTTCTTC.

The J gene is TRBJ2-7, the V gene TRBV19, with D unclear. V was clipped by 4 bases and J by 6 bases, with 13 bases between them. Per germline, CDR1 LNHDA and CDR2 SQIVND (reference sequence). The CDR3 consists of 13 residues. The CDR3 sequence: CASSTKIMGEQYF. The CDR3 DNA follows: TGTGCCAGTAGTACTAAAATAATGGGCGAGCAGTACTTC.

This clonotype was observed many times. The chain has TRBV19 and TRBJ2-3; 8 bases agree with TRBD2. The junction had 12 bases not matched to a gene; V was cut back by 3 bases and J by 4 bases. The V gene's germline CDR1 is LNHDA and CDR2 SQIVND (reference sequence). There are 17 residues in the CDR3. DNA of the CDR3: TGTGCCAGTAGTATCGGCCCCGGACTAGCTGACGCAGATACGCAGTATTTT. Protein sequence: CASSIGPGLADADTQYF.

The gene calls are TRBV12-3 or TRBV12-4 and TRBJ2-7; 8 nucleotides match TRBD2. CDR3 length: 18 amino acids. V lost 1 base, J lost 3 bases, and 14 bases stayed unmatched. CDR3 DNA: TGTGCCAGCAGTTTAGGGGGACTAGTGGGAGGGCCCGGCTACGAGCAGTACTTC. It encodes CASSLGGLVGGPGYEQYF.

This clonotype turned up a few times. The junction departs from germline at one end; a sequencing error may be responsible. This sequence joins TRBV12-3 or TRBV12-4 and TRBJ2-7; the match to TRBD2 covers 7 bases. The CDR3 is 15 residues long. Here the CDR3 reads CASSIAPRGRNEQYF. The DNA of the CDR3 is TGTGCCAGCAGTATTGCCCCACGCGGGAGAAACGAACAGTACTTC.

This clonotype was seen repeatedly, ten times or more. This chain connects TRBV27 to TRBJ1-4; D is possibly TRBD1 (5 bases). The CDR3 extends over 14 amino acids. Trimming cost V 3 bases and J 3 bases, with 8 bases left between them. The germline V gene encodes CDR1 MNHEY and CDR2 SMNVEV (reference sequence). This CDR3 is CASSFGGSNEKLFF. The CDR3 nucleotides are TGTGCCAGCAGTTTCGGGGGGTCTAATGAAAAACTGTTTTTT. Full variable domain (outside the CDR3, taken from reference TRBV27 and TRBJ1-4): EAQVTQNPRYLITVTGKKLTVTCSQNMNHEYMSWYRQDPGLGLRQIYYSMNVEVTDKGDVPEGYKVSRKEKRNFPLILESPSPNQTSLYFCASSFGGSNEKLFFGSGTQLSVL.

At least ten counts were recorded for this clonotype. The chain links TRBV12-3 or TRBV12-4 to TRBJ2-3, with TRBD2 matching 8 bases. This CDR3 region has 15 residues. V lost 2 bases and J lost 11; bases outside the gene matches: 12. The CDR3 loop is CASSLKPQRESRQYF. The CDR3 DNA is TGTGCCAGCAGTTTAAAGCCTCAGCGGGAGTCTAGGCAGTATTTT.

In its sample, this clonotype was seen a few times. The J gene is TRBJ2-1, the V gene TRBV20-1; 14 bases line up with TRBD2. This CDR3 comprises 18 residues. From germline, CDR1 is DFQATT and CDR2 SNEGSKA (reference sequence). Trimming removed 5 bases from V and 2 bases from J; junction bases left unmatched: 11. DNA of the CDR3: TGCAGTGCTGACCCGACTAGCGGGGGGGCCACGACCTACAATGAGCAGTTCTTC. Translated, it gives CSADPTSGGATTYNEQFF.

There are many counts of this clonotype. The chain uses TRBV30 and TRBJ2-3, with a weak D call TRBD2 (6 bases). The V and J ends lost 3 bases and 1 base respectively, with 8 bases between them. The germline V gene encodes CDR1 GTSNPN and CDR2 SVGIG (reference sequence). This CDR3 comprises 13 residues. CDR3 loop: CAWREGGTDTQYF. The CDR3 DNA is TGTGCCTGGAGGGAGGGAGGCACAGATACGCAGTATTTT.

The table lists this clonotype with many counts. The chain has TRBV12-3 or TRBV12-4 and TRBJ1-2, with D tentatively TRBD1 (5 bases). This CDR3 comprises 14 residues. V dropped 7 bases and J dropped 4 bases, with 16 bases sitting between them. The CDR3 reads CASTPDGAVYGYTF. DNA of the CDR3: TGTGCCAGCACCCCAGATGGGGCGGTCTATGGCTACACCTTC.

This clonotype has at least ten counts. The chain joins TRBV5-1 to TRBJ2-2; either TRBD1 or TRBD2 may fit D (5 bases each). Looked up from germline, CDR1 is SGHRS and CDR2 is YFSETQ. V lost 4 bases and J 0 bases, leaving 16 bases between the germline ends. The CDR3 sequence is 17 residues long. CDR3 loop: CASSMTGAGTNTGELFF. The CDR3 DNA follows: TGCGCCAGCAGCATGACCGGGGCAGGCACGAACACCGGGGAGCTGTTTTTT.